The clone carrying this T cell receptor beta chain has just one count. One end of the junction is discordant with germline, which a read error may explain. Libraries for naive CD8 T cells, which were made from roughly 21,000 to 960,000 sorted cells, drew on 10%, 30% or 50% of the RNA. TCRdb independently ran MiXCR on the PCR reads; one entry per CDR3 protein. Of about 630,000 distinct CDR3 sequences listed, approximately 24% were seen once; the top ten hold 0.78%. These data originate in a study of molecular identifiers for immune sequencing clone quantification. The sequencing sample was made of naive CD8+ T cells from blood, with Jurkat cell RNA spiked in. Noted subset: FACS-sorted CD8+CD4-CCR7+CD45RA+ naive T cells. The receptor was isolated from a human donor in good health. Some libraries in this study had Jurkat cell RNA spiked in.

The CDR3 loop is CASSGRGGYQPQNF. Here the CDR3 DNA reads TGTGCCAGCAGTGGGAGGGGGGGGTATCAGCCCCAGAATTTT. The J gene is TRBJ1-5, the V gene TRBV28, with D perhaps matching TRBD1 (6 bases). Germline V gene data show CDR1 as MDHEN and CDR2 as SYDVKM. This CDR3 has 14 residues.